This TCR beta chain was captured in a study of T cells expressing NK-cell markers (dated by TCRdb to 2019 to 2021). With respect to the entire study: TCR beta-chain repertoires were profiled in sorted CD3+CD56+NKG2C+, CD3+CD56+NKG2C- and CD3+CD56-NKG2C+ T-cell subsets from eight donors. Seven of the eight sequenced donors were HCMV-seropositive and one was HCMV-seronegative. The study sequenced eight donors, all healthy volunteers chosen at random: three men and five women. The libraries were sequenced on Illumina HiSeq 2000/2500, MiSeq or NextSeq, producing 2 x 150 bp reads. Study-level results and caveats: In over five donors, the dominant CD3+CD56+NKG2C+ clonotypes were found to rank among the top 10 CD8+ clonotypes and to make up 1.0-7.0% of CD8+ T cells. Those dominant clonotypes were again the most abundant among CD3+CD56-NKG2C+ cells in a few donors, at about 25-65%. Whether the expanded NKG2C-expressing T cell clones were specific for HCMV antigens remained unclear.

HCMV-specific IgG was detected in serum with a commercial ELISA kit to determine HCMV serostatus. Peripheral blood mononuclear cells were isolated from blood by Ficoll density gradient centrifugation. Sequencing relied on an Illumina HiSeq 2000. The TCR beta cDNA libraries were made using 5'RACE template switching, a step that added both a universal primer site and unique molecular identifiers. Priming for cDNA synthesis came from the TCR beta constant segment, and two successive PCR amplification steps followed. The study's own analysis went as follows. MIGEC was used to demultiplex reads and group the reads by UMI, and MiTCR was used to assemble and quantify clonotypes. Only TCR cDNA sequences supported by at least two reads were kept to exclude erroneous sequences. The tcR package was used for downstream repertoire analysis, and clonotypes were matched between fractions using CDR3 nucleotide sequence together with V segment. Antigen specificity was annotated against VDJdb with VDJmatch, allowing one amino acid substitution in CDR3. With the reads reprocessed by TCRdb, a single entry stands for each CDR3 protein sequence and no DNA is reported. The V and J calls reflect TCRdb's pipeline rather than the authors' work. The table of this sample itemizes around 470,000 distinct CDR3 sequences. The ten top clones hold about 1.5% of the sample.

Remarks on this clonotype: What antigen it recognizes has not been identified.

The CDR3 spans 16 residues, from the cysteine through the phenylalanine. The DNA sequence is not available. CDR1 and CDR2 are read off the germline V gene (reference sequence) as MNHNY and SVGAGI. This chain joins TRBV6-6 to TRBJ1-4. The sample consisted of blood T cells: a sorted CD56 or NKG2C T cell subset, CD4+ or CD8+ T cells, or bulk PBMC T cells (not recorded which). The TCR comes from a woman aged 45 to 65 in good health. Donor details come from another sample of the same person, matched by shared clones. This receptor carries the CDR3 CASTITRGKSKEKLFF.